This T cell receptor beta chain was found in a study of shared clonotypes between healthy human individuals. Original data processing: Quality scores were absent from the junction-only immunoSEQ sequences, so filtering differed. Profiled with immunoSEQ multiplex PCR; TCRdb holds only in-frame clones, not every one. The D gene and trimming were derived from the DNA, and the V and J assignments and clone size from that table. The table has about 2.1 million clones, around 95% seen once. The CDR3 runs 17 residues. V was clipped by 0 bases and J by 10 bases, with 22 bases between them. Germline V gene sequence: CDR1 LNHDA, CDR2 SQIVND (reference sequence). A note on this clone: Its antigen is currently unknown.

Naive-designated CD8 cells lacked CD45RO, were positively enriched for CCR7, and omitted terminally differentiated effector memory CD45RA+ cells. Study-level findings and limits: The donor pool, a small one, limited the genetic and exposure-history diversity represented.

This chain joins TRBV19 and TRBJ2-1; possible D gene TRBD2, 6 bases. The receptor was derived from a man between 18 and 35 years old in good health. Some clones in this sample may be carry-over from other donors' samples. Sample: naive CD8+ T cells from PBMCs. Here the CDR3 DNA reads TGTGCCAGTAGTATAGATGCTCCGGGGGAATTTCCAGAGGAGCAGTTCTTC. It specifies CASSIDAPGEFPEEQFF.